This T cell receptor (beta chain) is from a study of cytomegalovirus exposure and HLA in healthy donors (dated by TCRdb to the late 2010s). Some background on the complete study: An earlier analysis of approximately 600 of the donors reported 250 to 300 Gb of sequence data and 120 million or so unique TCR beta sequences from about 200 million T cells. An early release covering roughly 600 HLA-typed donors comprised approximately 300 gigabases of sequencing data and roughly 86 million unique TCR sequences. The genetic ancestry cluster associated with self-reported Caucasian donors included roughly 84% of the 300 to 400 genotyped donors. The study was designed to test whether signatures of past pathogen exposure could be identified by cataloging public T cell receptors. The study profiled the T cell repertoires of under 850 subjects by immunosequencing and related them to cytomegalovirus serostatus. A separate validation cohort of approximately 120 different subjects was used in addition to the approximately 700-subject first cohort. High-throughput TCR immunosequencing, statistical association of individual TCRs with disease status, and machine learning were combined to predict cytomegalovirus infection status. To study patterns of TCR occurrence, a later analysis re-analyzed previously published TCR beta repertoires from around 660 donors and added high-resolution HLA genotyping. Rather than using new phenotypic data, the later analysis identified candidate immune exposures from TCR beta sequences and from how often those sequences occurred across donors. An earlier analysis of a few hundred of the donors applied high-throughput TCR beta sequencing to assess whether each TCR beta V gene segment acted as functional or pseudogenic. Donor age, sex, ethnicity and CMV serostatus were collected together with the repertoire data. Genome-wide SNP genotypes for about 60% of the 666 donors were used in a later genetic analysis, which treated that subset as a discovery cohort. Every discovery cohort repertoire had been produced on one sequencing platform. HLA typing included class I and class II loci at four-digit resolution. The number of typed donors differed by locus: about 620-640 for A, B, C, DRB1 and DQB1; 522 for DQA1; over 600 for DPA1; and roughly 470 for DPB1. A handful of DR-DQ haplotypes were treated as single units for association and clustering because of strong linkage in the cohort. Among roughly 400 genotyped donors of the cohort, an average of roughly 230,000 unique TCR beta nucleotide sequences was sequenced per donor, of which about 18% were non-productive.

The library was produced with the immunoSEQ multiplex PCR assay. The multiplex PCR relied on a mix of 60 forward primers for TCR Vbeta segments and 13 reverse primers for TCR Jbeta segments. Amplification of the CDR3 region of rearranged TCR beta genes was performed with a multiplex PCR assay on genomic DNA. Amplified TCR beta libraries were sequenced as 87-base-pair reads on the Illumina HiSeq System. The original pipeline was this. A later analysis tallied around 80 million unique TCR beta chains across the 666 repertoires, and around 12 million of those chains were shared by two or more donors. Raw reads were error-corrected and collapsed into unique sequences with a nearest-neighbor algorithm that merged closely related sequences to remove PCR and sequencing errors. Alignment of CDR3 sequences to IMGT reference sequences was used to assign V, D and J gene segments. Each retained sequence needed at least a six-nucleotide match to both a V gene segment and a J gene segment. A rearrangement counted as productive if the CDR3 had no stop codons and remained in frame with V and J, and every other rearrangement counted as non-productive. CDR3 was defined by IMGT convention, running from the second conserved V-encoded cysteine to the conserved J-encoded phenylalanine. The earlier analysis of a few hundred of the donors excluded sequences that lacked an unambiguous match to a single V gene segment. An earlier analysis of several hundred of the donors called V segments functional above 56.7% productive rearrangements and segregating when the between-donor standard deviation exceeded 5%. A statistical classification framework was developed to diagnose cytomegalovirus status using the catalog of TCR beta chain sequences. A later analysis assigned V and J genes by comparing TCR nucleotide sequences with IMGT/GENE-DB human TR gene sequences. The TCRdist pipeline was used in a later analysis to assign CDR3 sequences and most-parsimonious VDJ recombination scenarios. In a later analysis, each TCR beta chain was defined by its CDR3 amino acid sequence together with its V-gene family, and reads without a unique V-gene family were excluded. In a later analysis, a few hundred highly shared, low-generation-probability nucleotide sequences were removed to address suspected cross-contamination and a sequencing artifact. For each public chain, a later analysis derived a clonal expansion index from normalized ranks of inferred template counts within each repertoire. Generation probabilities in a later analysis came from a VDJ recombination model fitted to out-of-frame rearrangements, and those results were checked against IGoR. In a later analysis, hypergeometric tests were used to score TCR-TCR, TCR-HLA and TCR-CMV co-occurrence, with a repertoire-size bias correction applied to TCR pairs. In a later analysis, false discovery rates were estimated by permuting HLA or CMV assignments 20 times. In a later analysis, co-occurring TCRs were grouped using DBSCAN, with TCRdist sequence similarity added in when clustering inside HLA-allele-positive subsets. Repertoires with fewer than 30,000 or more than 120,000 public chains, plus five repertoires with anomalous nucleotide sharing, were excluded from co-occurrence clustering. Here the immuneACCESS table is served through TCRdb, limited to in-frame sequences with V and J called. Missing clones are a known gap in these copies; in checked studies unresolved V genes cover under half, and the rest lacks a known reason. V, J and clone size derive from that table, while D and trimming were established from the DNA sequence. The sample contains more than 95,000 clones, approximately 71% of them found a single time. The top ten clones comprise 3.3% of the sample.

Overall study outcomes, separate from this receptor: In a later analysis, the rate of TCR association differed among HLA loci, with DRB1 alleles having the most associated TCRs and HLA-C alleles having the fewest. Because HLA typing was missing for some donors at each locus, association tests included only the typed subset. The cohort was sequenced for TCR beta chains only, and without alpha or paired-chain data the features that could be detected were limited. Immune exposure information for the cohort was limited to CMV serostatus. A total of fewer than 200 TCR beta chains were listed by the study as associated with cytomegalovirus. In a later analysis, most CMV-associated TCR beta chains were found to appear HLA-restricted, with HLA associations seemingly driven largely by CMV exposure. When HLA alleles, especially DR and DQ, strongly co-occurred, TCR associations were difficult to assign to individual alleles. The 87-base-pair reads could not distinguish some IMGT-functional V segments, including TRBV6-2 and TRBV6-3, so those segments were excluded. The classifier was reported to diagnose cytomegalovirus status with high specificity and sensitivity in both the original and validation cohorts. Several of the top co-occurrence clusters appeared to be linked to parvovirus B19, influenza, CMV and Epstein-Barr virus, according to a later analysis. Three of the identified cytomegalovirus-associated TCR beta chains were confirmed in vitro to be specific for cytomegalovirus antigens. An association between a missense DCLRE1C variant and V-gene and J-gene trimming of TCR beta chains was found in a later genetic analysis and replicated in an independent cohort. The authors suggested that the approach could potentially be extended to other disease states and immunological phenotypes. A further reported finding was that TCR beta sequences accurately predicted the HLA-A and HLA-B alleles for most subjects in the first cohort. The sequencing pipeline was judged likely to have produced a cluster of highly shared sequence variants as a technical artifact. In an earlier analysis of roughly 500 of the donors, most TCR beta V segments appeared in productive rearrangements about 87% or about 30% of the time, broadly matching IMGT annotations. Correlated functional status among segregating V segments might be attributable to linkage disequilibrium, but an unknown experimental factor could not be ruled out. According to a later genetic analysis, donors in an Asian-associated ancestry cluster had fewer N-insertions in productive TCRs than the approximately 630-donor mean. The presence/absence analyses assumed that sequencing depth was roughly uniform across donors, and that assumption may not be true. Most TCR sequences were observed very rarely across donors, whereas some public TCRs were present in many individuals. Specific HLA alleles were associated with 16,951 TCR beta sequences at a false discovery rate of 0.05 in a later analysis. Compared with equally common non-associated chains, HLA-associated TCR beta chains in a later analysis were more clonally expanded and had lower generation probabilities. Because counts were too low, more than 15 rarely observed V segments, including chromosome 9 orphons, were left out of the earlier analysis of about 500 of the donors.

Concerning this clone itself: Its antigen remains unidentified. No per-base quality is available; no much larger clone lies one base away.

The CDR3 contains 13 residues, cysteine and phenylalanine counted. Only CDR3 DNA is held: 39 bases, read in frame from base 1. CDR1 and CDR2 were assigned from the germline V gene as MNHEY and SVGAGI. V was cut back by 6 bases and J by 11 bases, leaving a gap of 14 bases between them. The cohort comprised 666 healthy bone marrow donors. At the time of sampling, every cohort member was nominally healthy, though immune exposures that went unrecorded were likely present. The donor tested CMV seronegative and was one of the 352 seronegative cohort members. A peripheral blood sample was collected from each donor, and TCR beta sequencing was performed on peripheral blood mononuclear cells. The Qiagen DNeasy Blood Extraction Kit was used to extract genomic DNA from the blood cell samples.

This TCR was recovered from a woman aged 50 to 60 in good health and CMV-seronegative. The chain links TRBV6-5 with TRBJ1-6; D gene: possibly TRBD1, on 6 matching bases. The sequenced material came from PBMCs. The CDR3 sequence is CASSPGGQPPLHF. The DNA sequence reads TGTGCCAGCAGCCCCGGCGGACAGCCACCCCTCCACTTT.